These 8 T cell receptor beta chains were sequenced from one sample in a study of blood T cell repertoires in COVID-19. Assay used: immunoSEQ multiplex PCR; TCRdb lists only in-frame clones, some missing. The repertoire holds some 80,000 clones, 75% to 85% seen once, with roughly 9.6% in the top ten. What was sequenced was peripheral blood. All receptors derive from a man between 45 and 60 years old with COVID-19, enrolled during active disease.

This clone appeared a few times. J is TRBJ2-1 and V is TRBV5-1; 8 bases line up with TRBD2. The CDR3 is made up of 14 amino acids. From germline, CDR1 is SGHRS and CDR2 YFSETQ. V was pared by 4 bases and J by 4 bases, with 4 bases of the junction left unmatched. The CDR3 nucleotides read TGCGCCAGCAGCGGGAGCGGGGGTTACAATGAGCAGTTCTTC. This translates into CASSGSGGYNEQFF.

The CDR3 DNA follows: TGTGCCAGCAGCATCGGACACAGCTTGAGTGAGCAGTTCTTC. Its translation is CASSIGHSLSEQFF. The chain couples TRBV7-3 to TRBJ2-1; D might be TRBD1 (5 bases). V gave up 5 bases and J gave up 9 bases, with 17 bases separating them. This CDR3 is 14 amino acids long. Germline lookup yields CDR1 SGHTA and CDR2 FQGTGA.

This chain links TRBV15 with TRBJ1-1; D is possibly TRBD1 (6 bases). The V and J ends lost 4 bases and 1 base respectively, with 16 bases between them. Germline CDR1 LNHNV, CDR2 YYDKDF (reference sequence). CDR3 length: 16 amino acids. CDR3 bases: TGTGCCACCAGCATTGATACAGGGCGAGGGAACACTGAAGCTTTCTTT. It specifies CATSIDTGRGNTEAFF.

The V and J genes are TRBV21-1 and TRBJ2-7; TRBD1, the table's D call, was not compared with the DNA. TRBV21-1 corresponds to a pseudogene. The CDR3 runs to 14 residues. Here the CDR3 reads CASSRRQGAYEQYF. The CDR3 nucleotides are TGTGCCAGCAGCCGACGACAGGGTGCCTACGAGCAGTACTTC.

V and J are TRBV28 and TRBJ1-4; TRBD1 is a possible D gene (5 bases). Trimming removed 6 bases at V and 3 bases at J, with 11 bases between. Germline assignment: CDR1 MDHEN and CDR2 SYDVKM. The CDR3 is 14 residues long. CDR3 bases: TGTGCCAGCAGCCGTCGACAGTCTAATGAAAAACTGTTTTTT. Residues: CASSRRQSNEKLFF.

This clone was picked up one time. This chain uses TRBV10-3 with TRBJ2-2; D might be TRBD1 (5 bases). CDR1 is ENHRY and CDR2 is SYGVKD in the germline V gene. Trimming left V 5 bases short and J 5 bases short, with 15 bases between. This CDR3 region has 15 residues. In DNA, the CDR3 is TGTGCCATCAGTTGGGGCATCCAGTATACCGGGGAGCTGTTTTTT. Residues: CAISWGIQYTGELFF.

The chain carries TRBV5-1 and TRBJ2-1; 7 bases match TRBD1. With V trimmed by 2 bases and J by 5 bases, 16 bases remained unmatched. The length of the CDR3 is 18 residues. Germline CDR1 and CDR2: SGHRS and YFSETQ. This CDR3 is CASSFRIQGRGFHNEQFF. The CDR3 nucleotides are TGCGCCAGCAGCTTTAGAATCCAAGGCAGGGGGTTCCACAATGAGCAGTTCTTC. The whole variable domain, filled in from reference TRBV5-1 and TRBJ2-1, reads KAGVTQTPRYLIKTRGQQVTLSCSPISGHRSVSWYQQTPGQGLQFLFEYFSETQRNKGNFPGRFSGRQFSNSRSEMNVSTLELGDSALYLCASSFRIQGRGFHNEQFFGPGTRLTVL.

The chain uses TRBV11-2 and TRBJ1-4; the match to TRBD1 covers 10 bases. In germline, CDR1 is SGHAT, CDR2 FQNNGV. The CDR3 loop spans 16 amino acids. Trimming removed 5 bases from V and 8 bases from J; junction bases left unmatched: 11. The CDR3 loop is CASSTYRDRGREKLFF. The DNA for the CDR3 is TGTGCCAGCAGCACCTATCGGGACAGGGGAAGGGAAAAACTGTTTTTT.